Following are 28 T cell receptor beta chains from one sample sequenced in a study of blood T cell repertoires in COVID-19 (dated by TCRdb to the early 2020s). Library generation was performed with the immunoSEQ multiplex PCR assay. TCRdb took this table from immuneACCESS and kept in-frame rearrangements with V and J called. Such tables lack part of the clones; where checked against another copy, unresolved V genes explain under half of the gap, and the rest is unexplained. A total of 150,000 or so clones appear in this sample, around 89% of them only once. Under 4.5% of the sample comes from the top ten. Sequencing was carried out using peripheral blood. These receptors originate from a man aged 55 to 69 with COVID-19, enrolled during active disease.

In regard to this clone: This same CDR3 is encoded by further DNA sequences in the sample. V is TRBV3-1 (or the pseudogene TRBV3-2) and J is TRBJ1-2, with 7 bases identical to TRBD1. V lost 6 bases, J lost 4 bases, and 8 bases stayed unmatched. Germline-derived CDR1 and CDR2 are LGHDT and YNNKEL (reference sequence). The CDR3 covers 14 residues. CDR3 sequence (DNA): TGTGCCAGCAGGCCCGAGGGACAGCTCTATGGCTACACCTTC. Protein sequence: CASRPEGQLYGYTF.

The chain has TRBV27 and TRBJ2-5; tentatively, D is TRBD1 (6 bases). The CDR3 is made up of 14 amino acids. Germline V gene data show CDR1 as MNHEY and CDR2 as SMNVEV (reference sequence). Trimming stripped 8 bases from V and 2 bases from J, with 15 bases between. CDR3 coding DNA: TGTGCCAGCGGTGGACAGACCCTACAAGAGACCCAGTACTTC. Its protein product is CASGGQTLQETQYF.

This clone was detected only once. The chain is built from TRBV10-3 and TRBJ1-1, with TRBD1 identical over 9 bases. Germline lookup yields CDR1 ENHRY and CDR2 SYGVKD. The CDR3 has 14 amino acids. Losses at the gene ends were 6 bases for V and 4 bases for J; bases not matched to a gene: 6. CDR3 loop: CAIRDRGLVTEAFF. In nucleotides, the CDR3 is TGTGCCATCAGGGACAGGGGATTAGTCACTGAAGCTTTCTTT.

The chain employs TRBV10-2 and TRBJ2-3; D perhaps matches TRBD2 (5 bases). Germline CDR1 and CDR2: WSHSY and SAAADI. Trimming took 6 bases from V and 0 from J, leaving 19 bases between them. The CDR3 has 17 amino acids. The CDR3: CASRASRGMVSTDTQYF. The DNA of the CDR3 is TGCGCCAGCAGGGCGTCGAGAGGGATGGTGAGCACAGATACGCAGTATTTT.

CDR3 coding DNA: TGCAGCGTTGAACCTGGCCCGGGGGGAGTCCTCTATGGCTACACCTTC. As protein: CSVEPGPGGVLYGYTF. The chain combines TRBV29-1 with TRBJ1-2, with D possibly being TRBD1 (5 bases). Looked up from germline, CDR1 is SQVTM and CDR2 is ANQGSEA. The ends were cut back, 2 bases at V and 4 bases at J, with 20 bases in the middle. There are 16 residues in the CDR3.

In DNA, the CDR3 is TGCGCCAGCAGCCAAGAAGGGGAATCACGGCCTGAAGCTTTCTTT. Translated, it gives CASSQEGESRPEAFF. The J gene is TRBJ1-1, the V gene TRBV4-3; the D gene is possibly TRBD1 (5 bases). CDR1 LGHNA and CDR2 YSLEER come from the germline V gene. This CDR3 has 15 amino acids. With 0 bases removed from V and 6 bases from J, the gap between germline ends came to 14 bases.

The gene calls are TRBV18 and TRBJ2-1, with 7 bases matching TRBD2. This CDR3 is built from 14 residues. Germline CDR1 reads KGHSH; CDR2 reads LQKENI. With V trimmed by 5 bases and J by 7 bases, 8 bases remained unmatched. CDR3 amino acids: CASSRAGLENEQFF. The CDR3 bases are TGTGCCAGCTCAAGAGCGGGGCTGGAGAATGAGCAGTTCTTC.

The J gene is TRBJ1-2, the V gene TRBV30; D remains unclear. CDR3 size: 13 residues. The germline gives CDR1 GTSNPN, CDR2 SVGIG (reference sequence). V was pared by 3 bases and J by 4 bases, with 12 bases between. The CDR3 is CAWRTPGSYGYTF. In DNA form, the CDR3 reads TGTGCCTGGAGAACCCCTGGGAGCTATGGCTACACCTTC.

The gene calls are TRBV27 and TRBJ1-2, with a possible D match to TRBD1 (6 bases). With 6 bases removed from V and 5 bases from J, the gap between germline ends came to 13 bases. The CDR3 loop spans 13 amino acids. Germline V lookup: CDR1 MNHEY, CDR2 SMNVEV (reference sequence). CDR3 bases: TGTGCCAGCAGGCGCAGGGGAGGGTATGGCTACACCTTC. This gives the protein CASRRRGGYGYTF.

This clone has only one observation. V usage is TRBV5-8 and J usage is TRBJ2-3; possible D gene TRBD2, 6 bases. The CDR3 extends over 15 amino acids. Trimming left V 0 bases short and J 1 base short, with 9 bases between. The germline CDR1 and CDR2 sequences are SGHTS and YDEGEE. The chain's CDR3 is CASSLVGGGTDTQYF. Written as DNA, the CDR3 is TGTGCCAGCAGCTTGGTAGGCGGGGGCACAGATACGCAGTATTTT.

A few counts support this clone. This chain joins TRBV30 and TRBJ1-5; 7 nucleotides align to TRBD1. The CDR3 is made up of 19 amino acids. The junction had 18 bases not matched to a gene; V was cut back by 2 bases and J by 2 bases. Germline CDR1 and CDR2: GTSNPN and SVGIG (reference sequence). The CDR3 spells CAWSPHITGAKERNQPQHF. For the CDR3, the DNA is TGTGCCTGGAGTCCTCATATAACAGGGGCTAAGGAGCGCAATCAGCCCCAGCATTTT.

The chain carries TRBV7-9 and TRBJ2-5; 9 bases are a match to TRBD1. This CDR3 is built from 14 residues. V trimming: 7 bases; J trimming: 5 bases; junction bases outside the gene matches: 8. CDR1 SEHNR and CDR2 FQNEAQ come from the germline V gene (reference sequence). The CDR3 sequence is CASTSGTGRETQYF. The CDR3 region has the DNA TGTGCCAGCACCAGCGGGACAGGGAGGGAGACCCAGTACTTC.

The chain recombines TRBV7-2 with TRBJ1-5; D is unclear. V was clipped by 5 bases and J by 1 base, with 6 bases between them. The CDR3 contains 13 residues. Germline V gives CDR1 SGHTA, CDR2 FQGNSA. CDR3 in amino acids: CASSPVSNQPQHF. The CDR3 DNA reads TGTGCCAGCAGCCCTGTCAGCAATCAGCCCCAGCATTTT.

For the CDR3, the DNA is TGTGCCAGCAGCTTTTGGGCGGGGACCCAAGAGACCCAGTACTTC. Its translation is CASSFWAGTQETQYF. The chain is built from TRBV5-4 and TRBJ2-5; tentative D call: TRBD2 (6 bases). Per the germline V gene, CDR1 is SGHNT and CDR2 is YYREEE (reference sequence). CDR3 length: 15 residues. Trimming took 2 bases from V and 1 from J, leaving 12 bases between them.

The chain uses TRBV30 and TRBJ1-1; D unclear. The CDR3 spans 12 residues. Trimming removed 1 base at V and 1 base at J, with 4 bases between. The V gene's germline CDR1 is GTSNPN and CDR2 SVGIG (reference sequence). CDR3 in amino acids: CAWSDGNTEAFF. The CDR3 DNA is TGTGCCTGGAGTGACGGGAACACTGAAGCTTTCTTT.

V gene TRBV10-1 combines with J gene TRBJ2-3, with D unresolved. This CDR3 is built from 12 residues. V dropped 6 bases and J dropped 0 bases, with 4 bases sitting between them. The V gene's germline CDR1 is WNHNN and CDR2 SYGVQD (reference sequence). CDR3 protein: CASSFSTDTQYF. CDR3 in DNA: TGCGCCAGCAGCTTCAGCACAGATACGCAGTATTTT.

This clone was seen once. The CDR3 DNA follows: TGTGCCAGTAGTACGACAGGCTACCAAGAGACCCAGTACTTC. Translation: CASSTTGYQETQYF. The chain has TRBV19 and TRBJ2-5; perhaps TRBD1 as D (6 bases). CDR3 length: 14 residues. The V end lost 4 bases, the J end lost 0 bases, and 9 bases lay between the germline ends. Germline CDR1 LNHDA, CDR2 SQIVND (reference sequence).

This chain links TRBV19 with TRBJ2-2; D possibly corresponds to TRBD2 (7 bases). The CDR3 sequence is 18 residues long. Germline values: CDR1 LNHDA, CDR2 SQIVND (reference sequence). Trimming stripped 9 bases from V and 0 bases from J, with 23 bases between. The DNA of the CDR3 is TGTGCCAGCCATATTTACGGAGCGGGACAACCGAACACCGGGGAGCTGTTTTTT. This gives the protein CASHIYGAGQPNTGELFF.

The CDR3, as DNA: TGCGCCAGCAGCCGCCGGGACAGCAATGAAAAACTGTTTTTT. It codes for CASSRRDSNEKLFF. The V gene is TRBV4-1, the J gene TRBJ1-4, with 7 nucleotides matching TRBD1. The J segment lost 5 bases and the V segment lost 4 bases, leaving 4 bases of the junction unmatched. The CDR3 consists of 14 residues. CDR1 and CDR2 (germline): MGHRA, YSYEKL.

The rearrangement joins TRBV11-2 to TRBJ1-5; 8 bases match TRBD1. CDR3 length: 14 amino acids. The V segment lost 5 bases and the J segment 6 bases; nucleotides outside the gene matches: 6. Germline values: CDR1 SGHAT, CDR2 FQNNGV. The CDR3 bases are TGTGCCAGCAGCGTCGACAGGGGAATTCAGCCCCAGCATTTT. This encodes CASSVDRGIQPQHF.

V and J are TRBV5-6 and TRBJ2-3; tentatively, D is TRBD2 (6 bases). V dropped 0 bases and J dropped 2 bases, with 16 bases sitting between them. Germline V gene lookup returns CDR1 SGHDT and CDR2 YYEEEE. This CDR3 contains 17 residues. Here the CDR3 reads CASSLGPPGLHTDTQYF. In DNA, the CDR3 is TGTGCCAGCAGCTTGGGTCCCCCGGGACTCCACACAGATACGCAGTATTTT.

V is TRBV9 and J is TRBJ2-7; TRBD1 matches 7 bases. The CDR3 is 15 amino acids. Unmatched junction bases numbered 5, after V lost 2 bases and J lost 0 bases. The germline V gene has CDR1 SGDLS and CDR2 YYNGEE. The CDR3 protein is CASSVTGTDSYEQYF. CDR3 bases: TGTGCCAGCAGCGTGACCGGGACAGACTCCTACGAGCAGTACTTC. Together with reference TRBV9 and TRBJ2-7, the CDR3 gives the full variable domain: DSGVTQTPKHLITATGQRVTLRCSPRSGDLSVYWYQQSLDQGLQFLIQYYNGEERAKGNILERFSAQQFPDLHSELNLSSLELGDSALYFCASSVTGTDSYEQYFGPGTRLTVT.

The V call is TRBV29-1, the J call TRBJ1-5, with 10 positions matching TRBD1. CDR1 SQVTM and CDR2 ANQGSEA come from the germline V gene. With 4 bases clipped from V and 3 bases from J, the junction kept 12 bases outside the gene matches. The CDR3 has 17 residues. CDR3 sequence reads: CSVGGPPGTGDNQPQHF. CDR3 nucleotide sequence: TGCAGCGTTGGGGGACCACCCGGGACAGGGGACAATCAGCCCCAGCATTTT.

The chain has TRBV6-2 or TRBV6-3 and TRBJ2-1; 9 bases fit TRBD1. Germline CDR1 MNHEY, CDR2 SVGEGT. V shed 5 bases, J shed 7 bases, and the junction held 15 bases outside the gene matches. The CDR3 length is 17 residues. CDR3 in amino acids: CASSEDRGNTMLNEQFF. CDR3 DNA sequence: TGTGCCAGCAGTGAGGACAGGGGAAACACTATGTTGAATGAGCAGTTCTTC.

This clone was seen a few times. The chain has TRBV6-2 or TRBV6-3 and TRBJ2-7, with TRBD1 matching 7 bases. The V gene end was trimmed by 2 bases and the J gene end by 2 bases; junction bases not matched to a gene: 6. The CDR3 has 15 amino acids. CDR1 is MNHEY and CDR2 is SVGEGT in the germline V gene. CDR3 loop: CASSYGQVGTYEQYF. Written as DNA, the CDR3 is TGTGCCAGCAGTTACGGACAGGTGGGAACCTACGAGCAGTACTTC.

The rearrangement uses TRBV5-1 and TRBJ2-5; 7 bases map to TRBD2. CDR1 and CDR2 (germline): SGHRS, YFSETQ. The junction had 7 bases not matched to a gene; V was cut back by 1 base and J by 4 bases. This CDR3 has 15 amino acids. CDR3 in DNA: TGCGCCAGCAGCTTGCCGGGGAGGGGAGGAGAGACCCAGTACTTC. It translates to CASSLPGRGGETQYF.

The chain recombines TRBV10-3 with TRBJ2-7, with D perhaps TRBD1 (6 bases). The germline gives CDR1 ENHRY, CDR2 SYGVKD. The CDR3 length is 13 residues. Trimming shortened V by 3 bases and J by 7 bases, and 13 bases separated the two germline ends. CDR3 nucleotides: TGTGCCATCAGTGAATATGACAGGCCTGAGCAGTACTTC. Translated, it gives CAISEYDRPEQYF.

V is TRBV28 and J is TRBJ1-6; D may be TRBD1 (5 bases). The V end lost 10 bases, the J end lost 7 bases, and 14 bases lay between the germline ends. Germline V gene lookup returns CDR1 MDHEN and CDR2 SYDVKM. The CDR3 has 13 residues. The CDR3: CATQPGGNSPLHF. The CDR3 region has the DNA TGTGCCACCCAGCCGGGGGGAAATTCACCCCTCCACTTT. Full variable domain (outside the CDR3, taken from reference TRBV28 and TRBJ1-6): DVKVTQSSRYLVKRTGEKVFLECVQDMDHENMFWYRQDPGLGLRLIYFSYDVKMKEKGDIPEGYSVSREKKERFSLILESASTNQTSMYLCATQPGGNSPLHFGNGTRLTVT.